The present TCR beta chain was sequenced within a study of cytomegalovirus exposure and HLA in healthy donors. The CDR3 has 14 residues. Deletions cut 5 bases from V and 4 bases from J, with 14 bases between. CDR1 is MGHDK, CDR2 SYGVNS, per germline. With 60 Vbeta and 13 Jbeta primers, the PCR was carried out. The method was immunoSEQ multiplex PCR; TCRdb's version includes in-frame clones alone and lacks a portion of them. The data contain 150,000 to 200,000 clones, 79% of them seen just once; the ten biggest clones take up approximately 4.7%. The material sequenced was PBMCs. The clonotype comes from a young woman in good health and CMV-seropositive. The J gene is TRBJ1-2, the V gene TRBV25-1; TRBD1 might be the D (6 bases). The CDR3 DNA follows: TGTGCCAGCAGTACCCGGACAGACCCCTATGGCTACACCTTC. As protein: CASSTRTDPYGYTF.